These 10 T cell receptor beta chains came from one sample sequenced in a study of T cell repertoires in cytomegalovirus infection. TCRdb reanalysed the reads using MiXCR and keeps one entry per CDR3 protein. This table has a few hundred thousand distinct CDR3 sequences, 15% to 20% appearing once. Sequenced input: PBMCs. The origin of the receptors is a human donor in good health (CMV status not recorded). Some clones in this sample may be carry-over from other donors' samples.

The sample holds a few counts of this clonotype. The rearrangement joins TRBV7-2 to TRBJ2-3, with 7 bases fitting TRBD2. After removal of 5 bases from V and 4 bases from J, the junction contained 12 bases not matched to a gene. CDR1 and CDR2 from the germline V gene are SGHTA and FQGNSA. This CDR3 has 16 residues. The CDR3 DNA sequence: TGTGCCAGCAGCCCGGTGGGGGGAGGGCTGGCAGATACGCAGTATTTT. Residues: CASSPVGGGLADTQYF.

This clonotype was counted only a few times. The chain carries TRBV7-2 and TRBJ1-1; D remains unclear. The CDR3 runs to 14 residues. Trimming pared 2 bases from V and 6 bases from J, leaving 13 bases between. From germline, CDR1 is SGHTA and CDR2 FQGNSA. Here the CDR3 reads CASSLRRDSAEAFF. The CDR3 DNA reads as TGTGCCAGCAGCTTAAGAAGGGATTCCGCTGAAGCTTTCTTT.

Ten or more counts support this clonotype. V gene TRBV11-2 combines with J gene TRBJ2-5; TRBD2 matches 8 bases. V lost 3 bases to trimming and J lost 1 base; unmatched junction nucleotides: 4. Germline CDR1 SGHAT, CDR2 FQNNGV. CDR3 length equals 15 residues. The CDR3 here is CASSFGTSGQETQYF. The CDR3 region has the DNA TGTGCCAGCAGCTTCGGAACTAGCGGCCAAGAGACCCAGTACTTC.

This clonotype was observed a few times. In nucleotides, the CDR3 is TGTGCCAGCAGCTTAGCGGCGGGGGCCTCCTACAATGAGCAGTTCTTC. Its translation is CASSLAAGASYNEQFF. The chain has TRBV7-2 and TRBJ2-1, with D possibly matching TRBD2 (7 bases). This CDR3 is built from 16 residues. The germline V and J ends were trimmed by 0 bases and 0 bases, with 9 bases remaining between them. Germline V CDR1 and CDR2: SGHTA, FQGNSA.

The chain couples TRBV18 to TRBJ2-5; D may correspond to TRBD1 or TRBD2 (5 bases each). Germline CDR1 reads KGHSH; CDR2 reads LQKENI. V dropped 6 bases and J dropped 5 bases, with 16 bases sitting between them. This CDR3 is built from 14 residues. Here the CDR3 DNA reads TGTGCCAGCTCGTCGACCGGGGCATGGGAGACCCAGTACTTC. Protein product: CASSSTGAWETQYF. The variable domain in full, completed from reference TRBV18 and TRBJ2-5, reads NAGVMQNPRHLVRRRGQEARLRCSPMKGHSHVYWYRQLPEEGLKFMVYLQKENIIDESGMPKERFSAEFPKEGPSILRIQQVVRGDSAAYFCASSSTGAWETQYFGPGTRLLVL.

In nucleotides, the CDR3 is TGTGCCACCAGCAGCTCAGACAGGGGAGAGACCCAGTACTTC. Amino acids: CATSSSDRGETQYF. The genes are TRBV15 and TRBJ2-5, with TRBD1 identical over 8 bases. The germline V gene encodes CDR1 LNHNV and CDR2 YYDKDF (reference sequence). Trimming at V came to 3 bases and at J to 4 bases, leaving 4 bases not matched to a gene. This CDR3 has 14 residues. The full variable domain, completed using reference TRBV15 and TRBJ2-5, is DAMVIQNPRYQVTQFGKPVTLSCSQTLNHNVMYWYQQKSSQAPKLLFHYYDKDFNNEADTPDNFQSRRPNTSFCFLDIRSPGLGDTAMYLCATSSSDRGETQYFGPGTRLLVL.

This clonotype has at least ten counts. The CDR3 region is CASSLDNTYGYTF. In DNA form, the CDR3 reads TGTGCCAGCAGCTTAGACAATACCTATGGCTACACCTTC. The V call is TRBV7-2, the J call TRBJ1-2, with unresolved D. V lost 1 base to trimming and J lost 4 bases, with 7 bases between them. The CDR3 length is 13 residues. Germline CDR1 SGHTA, CDR2 FQGNSA.

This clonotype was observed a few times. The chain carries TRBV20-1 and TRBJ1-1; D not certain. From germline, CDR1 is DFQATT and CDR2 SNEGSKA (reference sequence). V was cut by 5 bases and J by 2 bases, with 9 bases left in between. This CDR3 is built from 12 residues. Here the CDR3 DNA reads TGCAGTGCTCTGAAGGGCAACACTGAAGCTTTCTTT. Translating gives CSALKGNTEAFF.

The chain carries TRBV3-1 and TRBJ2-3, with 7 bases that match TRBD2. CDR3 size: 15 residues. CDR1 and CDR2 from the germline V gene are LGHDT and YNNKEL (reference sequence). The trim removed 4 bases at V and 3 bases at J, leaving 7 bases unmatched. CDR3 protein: CASSLRLGGTDTQYF. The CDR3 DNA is TGTGCCAGCAGCCTGAGACTGGGAGGGACAGATACGCAGTATTTT.

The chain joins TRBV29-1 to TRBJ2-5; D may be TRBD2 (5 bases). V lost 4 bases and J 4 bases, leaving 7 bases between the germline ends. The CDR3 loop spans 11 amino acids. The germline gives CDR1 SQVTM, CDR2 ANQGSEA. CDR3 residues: CSVAEGETQYF. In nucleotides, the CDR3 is TGCAGCGTTGCAGAGGGAGAGACCCAGTACTTC.